Presented here are 20 T cell receptor beta chains from one specimen sequenced in a study of identical twins. MiXCR was run by TCRdb on the 5' RACE reads, yielding one entry per CDR3 protein. The sample has some 500,000 distinct CDR3 sequences, less than 25% seen once. The data were also submitted as part of a second study, on T cells expressing NK-cell markers.

What was sequenced was CD4+ T cells sorted from blood. Receptor source: a woman between 18 and 30 years old in good health.

This clonotype was seen only a few times. The genes are TRBV4-2 and TRBJ1-6; D remains ambiguous. Deletions cut 4 bases from V and 3 bases from J, with 4 bases between. In germline, CDR1 is LGHNA, CDR2 YNFKEQ. There are 13 residues in the CDR3. The CDR3 nucleotides are TGTGCCAGCAGCCGGGGCTATAATTCACCCCTCCACTTT. Translating gives CASSRGYNSPLHF.

Remarks on this clonotype: The junction shows a germline mismatch at one end, possibly a read error. The gene calls are TRBV3-1 and TRBJ2-1; tentative D call: TRBD2 (6 bases). CDR3 length: 15 residues. Germline assignment: CDR1 LGHDT and CDR2 YNNKEL (reference sequence). For the CDR3, the DNA is TGTGCCACCAGCCCGGGTAGCGGTTTCTACAATGAGCAGTTCTTC. Residues: CATSPGSGFYNEQFF.

The table lists this clonotype with a few counts. V and J are TRBV4-3 and TRBJ2-7; D assignment may be TRBD1 or TRBD2 (6 bases each). The CDR3 is 15 residues long. Germline V gives CDR1 LGHNA, CDR2 YSLEER. Deletions cut 1 base from V and 6 bases from J, with 16 bases between. CDR3 protein: CASSQVRQGTGEQYF. As DNA, the CDR3 is TGCGCCAGCAGCCAAGTGAGGCAGGGGACTGGCGAGCAGTACTTC.

This clonotype was counted a few times. The V call is TRBV11-3, the J call TRBJ2-3; TRBD2 matches at 7 bases. V dropped 2 bases and J dropped 2; count of bases not matched to a gene: 4. The V gene's germline CDR1 is SGHNT and CDR2 YENEEA. This CDR3 comprises 15 residues. CDR3 loop: CASSLTGGFTDTQYF. The DNA of the CDR3 is TGTGCCAGCAGCTTAACCGGGGGGTTCACAGATACGCAGTATTTT.

The rearrangement uses TRBV4-1 and TRBJ2-1; the match to TRBD2 covers 10 bases. This CDR3 comprises 16 residues. V shed 4 bases, J shed 1 base, and the junction held 4 bases outside the gene matches. The V gene's germline CDR1 is MGHRA and CDR2 YSYEKL. The CDR3 loop is CASSRGLADSYNEQFF. CDR3 bases: TGCGCCAGCAGCCGAGGACTAGCGGATTCCTACAATGAGCAGTTCTTC.

This clonotype was counted between two and nine times. This chain joins TRBV9 and TRBJ2-3, with 10 bases aligning to TRBD2. Germline lookup yields CDR1 SGDLS and CDR2 YYNGEE. The CDR3 sequence is 16 residues long. V dropped 0 bases and J dropped 1; count of bases not matched to a gene: 2. Here the CDR3 DNA reads TGTGCCAGCAGCGTAGTAGCGGGGGGCCGCACAGATACGCAGTATTTT. This codes for CASSVVAGGRTDTQYF.

This clonotype has a handful of counts. The genes are TRBV12-3 or TRBV12-4 and TRBJ2-2; TRBD1 aligns across 8 bases. The CDR3 extends over 14 amino acids. V lost 5 bases and J lost 8; bases outside the gene matches: 7. CDR3 DNA sequence: TGTGCCAGCAGTCGGGACAGGCCTACAGGGGAGCTGTTTTTT. Protein sequence: CASSRDRPTGELFF.

The V and J genes are TRBV18 and TRBJ2-1; D ambiguous. The germline gives CDR1 KGHSH, CDR2 LQKENI. This CDR3 contains 13 residues. V was clipped by 4 bases and J by 3 bases, with 7 bases between them. The CDR3 DNA reads TGTGCCAGCTCACTTATTTACTACAATGAGCAGTTCTTC. Protein: CASSLIYYNEQFF.

The V and J genes are TRBV7-9 and TRBJ2-7; 7 bases are a match to TRBD1. J was trimmed by 5 bases and V by 5 bases; bases with no gene match: 9. The CDR3 extends over 14 amino acids. Germline assignment: CDR1 SEHNR and CDR2 FQNEAQ (reference sequence). CDR3 nucleotide sequence: TGTGCCAGCAGCCGCGACAGGGTCTCGGACGAGCAGTACTTC. Its protein product is CASSRDRVSDEQYF.

In its sample, this clonotype was seen a few times. The chain has TRBV5-1 and TRBJ2-1; 8 bases fit TRBD1. Germline V gives CDR1 SGHRS, CDR2 YFSETQ. The CDR3 sequence is 13 residues long. J lost 6 bases, V lost 4 bases, and 3 bases had no gene match. The CDR3 nucleotides read TGCGCCAGCAGCGTGGACAGGGTCAATGAGCAGTTCTTC. Protein product: CASSVDRVNEQFF. The full variable domain, with the rest looked up from reference TRBV5-1 and TRBJ2-1, is KAGVTQTPRYLIKTRGQQVTLSCSPISGHRSVSWYQQTPGQGLQFLFEYFSETQRNKGNFPGRFSGRQFSNSRSEMNVSTLELGDSALYLCASSVDRVNEQFFGPGTRLTVL.

This chain joins TRBV7-2 and TRBJ2-2; TRBD2 matches at 7 bases. The CDR3 spans 15 residues. J was trimmed by 7 bases and V by 5 bases; bases with no gene match: 10. The germline gives CDR1 SGHTA, CDR2 FQGNSA. The CDR3 DNA follows: TGTGCCAGCAGCCAAGGGGCGGGAGCCATCGGGGAGCTGTTTTTT. This codes for CASSQGAGAIGELFF.

The table lists this clonotype with many counts. V is TRBV7-2 and J is TRBJ2-1; perhaps TRBD2 as D (5 bases). Germline loops: CDR1 SGHTA, CDR2 FQGNSA. The CDR3 loop spans 11 amino acids. Deletions cut 3 bases from V and 10 bases from J, with 7 bases between. CDR3 DNA: TGTGCCAGCAGCTTGGGCGGGGAGCAGTTCTTC. Translated: CASSLGGEQFF.

This clonotype was detected once. The CDR3 nucleotides are TGCAGTGCTCCCCTCAGGGGGTTGAGCTCCTACAATGAGCAGTTCTTC. It translates to CSAPLRGLSSYNEQFF. The V gene is TRBV20-1, the J gene TRBJ2-1, with 7 bases identical to TRBD1. With V trimmed by 5 bases and J by 0 bases, 10 bases remained unmatched. Germline lookup yields CDR1 DFQATT and CDR2 SNEGSKA (reference sequence). This CDR3 is 16 amino acids long.

This clonotype appeared a few times. The genes are TRBV7-8 and TRBJ2-7, with TRBD1 as a possible D gene (5 bases). Per germline, CDR1 SGHVS and CDR2 FQNEAQ. The V end was cut by 5 bases, the J end by 5 bases, with 13 bases between. This CDR3 comprises 13 residues. CDR3 sequence reads: CASSNQGRNEQYF. The CDR3 DNA follows: TGTGCCAGCAGCAATCAGGGCAGGAACGAGCAGTACTTC. The whole variable domain, filled in from reference TRBV7-8 and TRBJ2-7, reads GAGVSQSPRYKVAKRGQDVALRCDPISGHVSLFWYQQALGQGPEFLTYFQNEAQLDKSGLPSDRFFAERPEGSVSTLKIQRTQQEDSAVYLCASSNQGRNEQYFGPGTRLTVT.

This clonotype showed up just once. J is TRBJ1-2 and V is TRBV18; the D is unclear. Trimming took 3 bases from V and 6 from J, leaving 14 bases between them. The CDR3 is 14 amino acids. Looked up from germline, CDR1 is KGHSH and CDR2 is LQKENI. This chain's CDR3 is CASSPSTSGNGYTF. DNA for the CDR3: TGTGCCAGCTCACCCTCAACCTCGGGAAATGGCTACACCTTC.

This clonotype occurred once. The chain couples TRBV6-1 to TRBJ2-1; weak D call: TRBD2 (6 bases). The CDR3 is made up of 16 amino acids. V gave up 8 bases and J gave up 8 bases, with 25 bases separating them. The V gene's germline CDR1 is MNHNS and CDR2 SASEGT. This chain's CDR3 is CASAYRLALLGDEQFF. The CDR3 DNA is TGTGCCAGCGCCTACCGCCTAGCGTTGCTAGGTGATGAGCAGTTCTTC.

As to this clonotype: The germline gene is not matched at one end of the junction; a read error may be the cause. The chain couples TRBV6-5 to TRBJ2-1; D could derive from TRBD1 or TRBD2 (6 bases each). The length of the CDR3 is 12 residues. Germline loops: CDR1 MNHEY, CDR2 SVGAGI. The CDR3 loop reads CASSYSGGKQIF. The CDR3 region has the DNA TGTGCCAGCAGTTACTCAGGGGGGAAGCAGATCTTC.

The chain combines TRBV20-1 with TRBJ2-7, with 7 bases that match TRBD1. The CDR3 contains 14 residues. Germline V CDR1 and CDR2: DFQATT, SNEGSKA (reference sequence). Trimming at V came to 6 bases and at J to 2 bases, leaving 10 bases not matched to a gene. CDR3 amino acids: CSALRDRQTYEQYF. CDR3 sequence (DNA): TGCAGTGCGCTACGGGACAGACAGACCTACGAGCAGTACTTC.

This sequence joins TRBV20-1 and TRBJ2-3, with D hard to call. Trimming took off 5 bases at V and 4 bases at J, with 13 bases between the two ends. The CDR3 loop spans 13 amino acids. From germline, CDR1 is DFQATT and CDR2 SNEGSKA (reference sequence). Written as DNA, the CDR3 is TGCAGTGCTCCTGAGGACCTCTCAGATACGCAGTATTTT. Protein product: CSAPEDLSDTQYF.

The rearrangement links TRBV18 to TRBJ2-1; 9 bases line up with TRBD1. The CDR3 runs to 16 residues. Germline CDR1 and CDR2: KGHSH and LQKENI. V lost 5 bases, J lost 8 bases, and 13 bases stayed unmatched. The chain's CDR3 is CASSSYRGLRFDEQFF. The DNA of the CDR3 is TGTGCCAGCTCATCCTACAGGGGGCTAAGATTTGATGAGCAGTTCTTC.